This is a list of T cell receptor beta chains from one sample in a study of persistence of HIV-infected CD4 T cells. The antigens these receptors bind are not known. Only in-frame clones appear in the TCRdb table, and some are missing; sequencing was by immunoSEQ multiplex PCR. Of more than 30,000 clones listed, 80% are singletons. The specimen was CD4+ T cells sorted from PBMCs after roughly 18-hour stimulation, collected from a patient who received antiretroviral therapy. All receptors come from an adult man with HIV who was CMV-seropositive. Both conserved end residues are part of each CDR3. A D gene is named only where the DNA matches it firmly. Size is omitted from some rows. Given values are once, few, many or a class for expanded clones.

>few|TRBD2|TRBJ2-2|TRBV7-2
CASSPGLGDTGELFF
TGTGCCAGCAGCCCCGGACTAGGAGACACCGGGGAGCTGTTTTTT
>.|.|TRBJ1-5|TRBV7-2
CASSFSLSGGNQPQHF
TGTGCCAGCAGCTTTTCCTTGTCAGGGGGCAATCAGCCCCAGCATTTT
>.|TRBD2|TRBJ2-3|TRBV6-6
CASSYPGLVDTQYF
TGTGCCAGCAGTTATCCAGGACTAGTGGATACGCAGTATTTT
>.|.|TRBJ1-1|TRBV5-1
CASSLGAGGDTEAFF
TGCGCCAGCAGCTTGGGGGCAGGTGGGGACACTGAAGCTTTCTTT
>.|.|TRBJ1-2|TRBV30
CAWSKRGNYGYTF
TGTGCCTGGAGCAAGAGGGGGAACTATGGCTACACCTTC
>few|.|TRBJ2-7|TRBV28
CASSSGDSYEQYF
TGTGCCAGCAGTTCGGGGGATTCCTACGAGCAGTACTTC
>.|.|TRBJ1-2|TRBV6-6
CASSLANGYTF
TGTGCCAGCAGCCTGGCGAATGGCTACACCTTC
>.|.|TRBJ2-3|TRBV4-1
CASSPTSSDTQYF
TGCGCCAGCAGCCCCACTAGCTCAGATACGCAGTATTTT
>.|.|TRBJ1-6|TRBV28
CASMWGMDSPLHF
TGTGCCAGCATGTGGGGCATGGATTCACCCCTCCACTTT
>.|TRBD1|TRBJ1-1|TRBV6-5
CASTRGQALNTEAFF
TGTGCCAGCACCCGCGGACAGGCGCTGAACACTGAAGCTTTCTTT
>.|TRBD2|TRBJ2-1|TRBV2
CASKRGAQSEQFF
TGTGCCAGCAAGCGGGGGGCCCAATCTGAGCAGTTCTTC
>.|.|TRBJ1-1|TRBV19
CASSMLGSAFF
TGTGCCAGTAGTATGCTTGGTTCGGCTTTCTTT
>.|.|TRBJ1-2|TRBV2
CASSQGFNSYYGYTF
TGTGCCAGCAGTCAGGGGTTCAATTCGTACTATGGCTACACCTTC
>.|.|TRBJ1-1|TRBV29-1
CSVTVGAEAFF
TGCAGCGTGACGGTGGGGGCTGAAGCTTTCTTT
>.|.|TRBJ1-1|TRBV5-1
CASSPGQGNPKNTEAFF
TGCGCCAGCAGCCCGGGGCAGGGAAACCCAAAGAACACTGAAGCTTTCTTT
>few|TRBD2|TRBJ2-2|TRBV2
CATRAGVNTGELFF
TGTGCCACTCGGGCGGGGGTCAACACCGGGGAGCTGTTTTTT
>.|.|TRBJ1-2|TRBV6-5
CASWGGQGYTF
TGTGCCAGCTGGGGGGGGCAAGGCTACACCTTC
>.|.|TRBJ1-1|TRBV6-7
CASSPRGRTEAFF
TGTGCCAGCAGTCCGAGGGGCCGCACTGAAGCTTTCTTT
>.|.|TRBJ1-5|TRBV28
CASSLAVTYSNQPQHF
TGTGCCAGCAGTTTAGCGGTTACCTATAGCAATCAGCCCCAGCATTTT
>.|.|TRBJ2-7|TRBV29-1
CSVARQLRREQYF
TGCAGCGTTGCTCGGCAGTTACGAAGGGAGCAGTACTTC
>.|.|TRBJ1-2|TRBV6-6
CASSYSLREGRYGYTF
TGTGCCAGCAGTTACTCACTCCGTGAGGGGCGCTATGGCTACACCTTC
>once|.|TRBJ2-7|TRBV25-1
CASSAPGEQYF
TGTGCCAGCAGTGCCCCAGGCGAGCAGTACTTC
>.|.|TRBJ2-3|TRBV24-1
CATSDFRRPDTQYF
TGTGCCACCAGTGATTTTCGCAGGCCAGATACGCAGTATTTT
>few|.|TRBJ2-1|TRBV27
CASSSADSYEQFF
TGTGCCAGCAGTTCAGCGGACAGTTATGAGCAGTTCTTC
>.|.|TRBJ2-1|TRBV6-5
CASSPHSVPNEQFF
TGTGCCAGCAGTCCCCACTCTGTCCCCAATGAGCAGTTCTTC
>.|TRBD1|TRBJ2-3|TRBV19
CASSIGTGGTYTDTQYF
TGTGCCAGTAGTATCGGGACAGGGGGCACCTACACAGATACGCAGTATTTT
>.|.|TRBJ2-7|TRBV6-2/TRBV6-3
CASSDPLRVTYEQYF
TGTGCCAGCAGCGACCCTTTAAGGGTAACCTACGAGCAGTACTTC
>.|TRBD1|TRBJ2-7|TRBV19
CASSINSRQGNYEQYF
TGTGCCAGTAGTATTAATTCCCGACAGGGTAACTACGAGCAGTACTTC
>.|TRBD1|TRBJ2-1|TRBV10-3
CAILEPGQNNEQFF
TGTGCCATTTTAGAGCCGGGACAGAACAATGAGCAGTTCTTC
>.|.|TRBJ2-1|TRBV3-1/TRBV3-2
CASSLRGRNEQFF
TGTGCCAGCAGCCTCAGGGGGAGGAATGAGCAGTTCTTC
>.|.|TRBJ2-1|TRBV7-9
CASSLVGDEQFF
TGTGCCAGCAGCTTAGTCGGTGATGAGCAGTTCTTC
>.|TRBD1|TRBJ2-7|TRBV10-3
CAISEPGQGRDEQYF
TGTGCCATCAGTGAGCCAGGACAGGGTCGGGACGAGCAGTACTTC
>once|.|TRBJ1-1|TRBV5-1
CASSLTDNTEAFF
TGCGCCAGCAGCTTGACAGATAACACTGAAGCTTTCTTT
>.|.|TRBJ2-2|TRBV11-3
CASSLGINTNTGELFF
TGTGCCAGCAGCTTAGGGATCAATACGAACACCGGGGAGCTGTTTTTT
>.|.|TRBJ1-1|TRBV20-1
CSASNSGAKGEAFF
TGCAGTGCTAGTAATTCGGGGGCCAAGGGTGAAGCTTTCTTT
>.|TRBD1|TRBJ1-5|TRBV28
CASTKTGGGQPQHF
TGTGCCAGCACCAAGACAGGGGGCGGGCAGCCCCAGCATTTT
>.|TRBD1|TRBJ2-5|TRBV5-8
CASSRDREETQYF
TGTGCCAGCAGTAGGGACAGGGAAGAGACCCAGTACTTC
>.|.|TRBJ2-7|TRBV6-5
CASSYKRSYEQYF
TGTGCCAGCAGTTATAAGAGGTCCTACGAGCAGTACTTC
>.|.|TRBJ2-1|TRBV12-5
CASGLLLVVNEQFF
TGTGCTAGTGGTTTGTTATTAGTGGTCAATGAGCAGTTCTTC
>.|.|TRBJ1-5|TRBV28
CASSLGGQPQHF
TGTGCCAGCAGTCTGGGTGGGCAGCCCCAGCATTTT
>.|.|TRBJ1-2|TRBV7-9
CASSPGRGDGYTF
TGTGCCAGCAGCCCAGGTCGGGGTGATGGCTACACCTTC
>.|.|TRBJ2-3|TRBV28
CASTYLSTDTQYF
TGTGCCAGCACCTACTTGTCTACAGATACGCAGTATTTT
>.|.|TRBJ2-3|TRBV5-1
CASSLGGASDTQYF
TGCGCCAGCAGCTTGGGAGGGGCCTCCGATACGCAGTATTTT
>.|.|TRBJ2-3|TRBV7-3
CASSLGPEADTQYF
TGTGCCAGCAGCCTCGGACCCGAGGCAGATACGCAGTATTTT
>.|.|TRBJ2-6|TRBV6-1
CASSEGRVWANVLTF
TGTGCCAGCAGTGAAGGGAGGGTCTGGGCCAACGTCCTGACTTTC
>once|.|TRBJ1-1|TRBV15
CATSRDARGDTEAFF
TGTGCCACCAGCCGGGACGCTCGAGGGGACACTGAAGCTTTCTTT
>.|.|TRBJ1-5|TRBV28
CASSDRTSSNHF
TGTGCCAGCAGCGACCGGACATCTAGTAACCATTTT
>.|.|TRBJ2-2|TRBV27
CASSGPRGEGAGELFF
TGTGCCAGCAGTGGCCCGAGGGGGGAAGGGGCCGGGGAGCTGTTTTTT
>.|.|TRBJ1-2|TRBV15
CATSAPWAQAYGYTF
TGTGCCACCAGCGCCCCCTGGGCACAGGCCTATGGCTACACCTTC
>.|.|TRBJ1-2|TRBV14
CASSQDYRDKGRYGYTF
TGTGCCAGCAGCCAAGATTACCGGGACAAGGGACGCTATGGCTACACCTTC
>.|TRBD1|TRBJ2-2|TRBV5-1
CASSLARQGGELFF
TGCGCCAGCAGCTTGGCTAGACAGGGCGGGGAGCTGTTTTTT
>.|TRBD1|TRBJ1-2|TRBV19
CASSKQGAPVNGYTF
TGTGCCAGTAGCAAACAGGGGGCGCCCGTGAATGGCTACACCTTC
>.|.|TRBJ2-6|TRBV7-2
CASSLVGGHGANVLTF
TGTGCCAGCAGCTTAGTGGGGGGGCATGGGGCCAACGTCCTGACTTTC
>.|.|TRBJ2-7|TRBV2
CASRDSPSYEQYF
TGTGCCAGCAGGGACTCTCCCTCCTACGAGCAGTACTTC
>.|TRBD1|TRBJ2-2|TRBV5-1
CASHRGNTGELFF
TGCGCCAGCCACAGGGGTAACACCGGGGAGCTGTTTTTT
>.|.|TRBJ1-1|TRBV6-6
CASSYSEKGTEAFF
TGTGCCAGCAGTTACTCCGAAAAAGGGACTGAAGCTTTCTTT
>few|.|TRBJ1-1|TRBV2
CASSGQDEGEAFF
TGTGCCAGCAGTGGTCAGGATGAGGGTGAAGCTTTCTTT
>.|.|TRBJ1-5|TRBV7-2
CASSLYPGQRSPQHF
TGTGCCAGCAGCCTCTATCCGGGACAACGGTCGCCCCAGCATTTT
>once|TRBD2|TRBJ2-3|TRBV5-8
CASSSGLAGADTQYF
TGTGCCAGCAGCTCGGGACTAGCGGGGGCCGATACGCAGTATTTT
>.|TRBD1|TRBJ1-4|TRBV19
CATNGRQTGRSNEKLFF
TGTGCCACTAACGGGAGGCAGACAGGGAGGTCTAATGAAAAACTGTTTTTT